Following are 2 T cell receptor beta chains from one sample sequenced in a study of Ad26.COV2.S vaccination and SARS-CoV-2 variants. Clones were read by immunoSEQ multiplex PCR, and TCRdb kept only the in-frame ones, dropping some. The sample lists a few hundred thousand clones, roughly 91% occurring once. Indicated treatment: 19 received Ad26.COV2.S at low or high dose, single or two shots; five or six received placebo; per-sample allocation not given. It was on day 63 after the first vaccine or placebo injection that samples were taken. Source: peripheral blood, taken in a trial of Ad26.COV2.S vaccine versus placebo. The receptors originated from a person between 18 and 59 years old who received the Ad26.COV2.S COVID-19 vaccine or a placebo.

The table lists this clone with a count of one. The chain links TRBV3-1 (or the pseudogene TRBV3-2) to TRBJ2-1, with TRBD1 identical over 9 bases. CDR1 and CDR2 (germline): LGHDT, YNNKEL (reference sequence). V was pared by 1 base and J by 6 bases, with 7 bases of the junction left unmatched. The CDR3 extends over 16 amino acids. The CDR3: CASSQVTGGGINEQFF. CDR3 in DNA: TGTGCCAGCAGCCAAGTCACAGGGGGCGGGATCAATGAGCAGTTCTTC.

Comments on this clone: One base separates it from a far larger clone, so it is likely a read error. The genes are TRBV11-3 and TRBJ1-1; TRBD1 matches at 9 bases. The CDR3 has 15 residues. CDR1 SGHNT and CDR2 YENEEA come from the germline V gene. V was clipped by 4 bases and J by 0 bases; unmatched bases: 3. The CDR3 DNA reads as TGTGCCAGCAGCTCCGGGACAGGGATGAACACTGAAGCTTTCTTT. This encodes CASSSGTGMNTEAFF.